Presented here are 29 T cell receptor beta chains from one specimen sequenced in a study of Ad26.COV2.S vaccination and SARS-CoV-2 variants. TCRdb keeps only in-frame clones here, not all; method: immunoSEQ multiplex PCR. Among about 680,000 clones listed, about 89% were seen once. As to treatment: around 19 received Ad26.COV2.S at low or high dose, single or two shots; roughly five received placebo; per-sample allocation not given. Specimens were obtained on day 63 following the first vaccine or placebo injection. The source material was peripheral blood, sampled in a trial of Ad26.COV2.S vaccine versus placebo. The receptors were sampled from a person aged 18-60 years who received the Ad26.COV2.S COVID-19 vaccine or a placebo.

The V and J genes are TRBV6-1 and TRBJ1-2; D not certain. CDR1 and CDR2 from the germline V gene are MNHNS and SASEGT. The CDR3 totals 12 residues. Trimming took off 1 base at V and 6 bases at J, with 6 bases between the two ends. In nucleotides, the CDR3 is TGTGCCAGCAGTGAAGGCTGGGATGGCTACACCTTC. Its protein is CASSEGWDGYTF.

CDR3 protein: CAWSVRSGREETQYF. The DNA for the CDR3 is TGTGCCTGGAGTGTAAGGAGCGGGAGAGAAGAGACCCAGTACTTC. J is TRBJ2-5 and V is TRBV30; 8 bases agree with TRBD2. CDR1 and CDR2 from the germline V gene are GTSNPN and SVGIG (reference sequence). J lost 3 bases, V lost 0 bases, and 6 bases had no gene match. CDR3 size: 15 residues.

This clone was seen more than once but under ten times. V usage is TRBV3-1 (or the pseudogene TRBV3-2) and J usage is TRBJ1-2, with 7 bases that match TRBD1. Per the germline V gene, CDR1 is LGHDT and CDR2 is YNNKEL (reference sequence). V lost 6 bases and J lost 8; bases outside the gene matches: 9. The CDR3 length is 13 residues. The CDR3 loop reads CASRPTGDRGYTF. The DNA of the CDR3 is TGTGCCAGCAGACCTACAGGGGATCGGGGCTACACCTTC.

The table lists this clone with a count of one. The chain links TRBV4-3 to TRBJ2-6, with TRBD1 matching over 7 bases. This CDR3 contains 16 residues. V lost 1 base and J lost 4; bases outside the gene matches: 4. Germline V gives CDR1 LGHNA, CDR2 YSLEER. The CDR3 DNA follows: TGCGCCAGCAGCCAAGGAACAGGGGTCGGGGCCAACGTCCTGACTTTC. Translation gives CASSQGTGVGANVLTF.

This clone has only one observation. The chain combines TRBV4-3 with TRBJ2-3; D gene ambiguous. V was shortened by 0 bases and J by 0 bases, with 7 bases between the two germline ends. The length of the CDR3 is 15 residues. CDR1 is LGHNA and CDR2 is YSLEER in the germline V gene. CDR3 nucleotides: TGCGCCAGCAGCCAAGACGGGTGGAGCACAGATACGCAGTATTTT. Protein: CASSQDGWSTDTQYF.

CDR3 DNA: TGTGCCATCAGTGAGCCAATAGGGGATACGCAGTATTTT. Translated: CAISEPIGDTQYF. The V and J genes are TRBV10-3 and TRBJ2-3; D gene ambiguous. Trimming removed 2 bases from V and 6 bases from J, with 9 bases in between. CDR3 size: 13 residues. CDR1 is ENHRY, CDR2 SYGVKD, per germline.

This chain joins TRBV10-2 and TRBJ2-4; D unresolved. This CDR3 contains 14 residues. Germline loops: CDR1 WSHSY, CDR2 SAAADI. Trimming pared 6 bases from V and 0 bases from J, leaving 9 bases between. This CDR3 reads CASSSRPAKNIQYF. In nucleotides, the CDR3 is TGCGCCAGCAGCTCTCGGCCAGCCAAAAACATTCAGTACTTC.

The rearrangement uses TRBV12-3 or TRBV12-4 and TRBJ2-7; 8 bases agree with TRBD1. This CDR3 has 13 amino acids. V gave up 3 bases and J gave up 6 bases; unmatched junction bases: 4. The CDR3 here is CASSFGQGLEQYF. DNA of the CDR3: TGTGCCAGCAGTTTTGGACAGGGTCTCGAGCAGTACTTC.

In nucleotides, the CDR3 is TGTGCCATCAGTGGGAGACTAGCGGGATACACCGGGGAGCTGTTTTTT. As protein: CAISGRLAGYTGELFF. V is TRBV10-3 and J is TRBJ2-2; 11 bases are a match to TRBD2. The germline gives CDR1 ENHRY, CDR2 SYGVKD. The CDR3 length is 16 residues. After removal of 4 bases from V and 3 bases from J, the junction contained 4 bases not matched to a gene.

The chain carries TRBV7-9 and TRBJ2-7; D is tentatively TRBD1 or TRBD2 (6 bases each). V was cut by 8 bases and J by 6 bases, with 17 bases left in between. This CDR3 region has 13 residues. Germline CDR1 SEHNR, CDR2 FQNEAQ (reference sequence). The CDR3 loop is CASSMGAGTEQYF. CDR3 sequence (DNA): TGTGCCAGCTCCATGGGGGCGGGGACCGAGCAGTACTTC.

The chain combines TRBV6-5 with TRBJ1-2; 9 bases agree with TRBD1. Losses at the gene ends were 6 bases for V and 3 bases for J; bases not matched to a gene: 5. The CDR3 is 14 residues long. Per the germline V gene, CDR1 is MNHEY and CDR2 is SVGAGI. In DNA, the CDR3 is TGTGCCAGCAGGATGGACAGGGGAGACTATGGCTACACCTTC. This codes for CASRMDRGDYGYTF.

This clone was counted only a few times. This chain joins TRBV2 and TRBJ2-3; 14 bases agree with TRBD2. The CDR3 runs 22 residues. V trimming: 4 bases; J trimming: 2 bases; junction bases outside the gene matches: 20. In germline, CDR1 is SNHLY, CDR2 FYNNEI. The CDR3 reads CASSAQTRDRVGLAGATDTQYF. Written as DNA, the CDR3 is TGTGCCAGCAGTGCACAGACCCGGGACAGGGTGGGACTAGCGGGGGCCACAGATACGCAGTATTTT.

V gene TRBV5-4 combines with J gene TRBJ2-5; maybe TRBD2 (7 bases). Germline loops: CDR1 SGHNT, CDR2 YYREEE (reference sequence). This CDR3 has 16 amino acids. V was clipped by 0 bases and J by 5 bases, with 17 bases between them. The CDR3 region has the DNA TGTGCCAGCAGCTTGGAGCGAGGGGGGGGGCCTGAGACCCAGTACTTC. It encodes CASSLERGGGPETQYF.

The chain has TRBV19 and TRBJ1-5; the match to TRBD1 covers 7 bases. This CDR3 has 16 residues. Germline V gene data show CDR1 as LNHDA and CDR2 as SQIVND (reference sequence). The ends lost 4 bases at V and 5 bases at J; junction bases unmatched: 11. Written as DNA, the CDR3 is TGTGCCAGTAGTAACCGGGGGACAGCTTCCGATCAGCCCCAGCATTTT. Its protein product is CASSNRGTASDQPQHF. The full variable domain, completed using reference TRBV19 and TRBJ1-5, is DGGITQSPKYLFRKEGQNVTLSCEQNLNHDAMYWYRQDPGQGLRLIYYSQIVNDFQKGDIAEGYSVSREKKESFPLTVTSAQKNPTAFYLCASSNRGTASDQPQHFGDGTRLSIL.

The rearrangement joins TRBV2 to TRBJ2-1; D uncertain. V gave up 7 bases and J gave up 10 bases, with 11 bases separating them. CDR3 length: 11 residues. Germline assignment: CDR1 SNHLY and CDR2 FYNNEI. The CDR3 DNA follows: TGTGCCAGCACCCAAGGTCGGGAGCAGTTCTTC. Residues: CASTQGREQFF.

V is TRBV6-2 or TRBV6-3 and J is TRBJ2-2; D is perhaps TRBD1 (5 bases). Between the trimmed V and J ends, which lost 4 bases and 2 bases, there was a span of 11 bases. In germline, CDR1 is MNHEY, CDR2 SVGEGT. The CDR3 runs 15 residues. CDR3 nucleotide sequence: TGTGCCAGCAGTTTCCTAGGGGCAAACACCGGGGAGCTGTTTTTT. Translated: CASSFLGANTGELFF.

About this clone itself: Other DNA sequences in this sample translate to the same CDR3. The chain recombines TRBV6-5 with TRBJ2-7; either TRBD1 or TRBD2 may supply D (5 bases each). Looked up from germline, CDR1 is MNHEY and CDR2 is SVGAGI. Between the trimmed V and J ends, which lost 8 bases and 0 bases, there was a span of 14 bases. The CDR3 runs 14 residues. In nucleotides, the CDR3 is TGTGCCAGCTCCCGGGGCGGGTCCTCCTACGAGCAGTACTTC. Its protein product is CASSRGGSSYEQYF.

V usage is TRBV10-1 and J usage is TRBJ2-1, with D perhaps TRBD2 (7 bases). V was cut by 2 bases and J by 6 bases, with 11 bases left in between. CDR3 length: 14 amino acids. Per the germline V gene, CDR1 is WNHNN and CDR2 is SYGVQD (reference sequence). The CDR3 loop reads CASSERGAPNEQFF. CDR3 in DNA: TGCGCCAGCAGTGAGCGGGGGGCCCCCAATGAGCAGTTCTTC.

The chain joins TRBV24-1 to TRBJ1-1; D not resolved. Germline V lookup: CDR1 KGHDR, CDR2 SFDVKD. V was cut by 5 bases and J by 5 bases, with 8 bases left in between. The CDR3 consists of 12 residues. This CDR3 reads CATSVDNTEAFF. CDR3 bases: TGTGCCACCAGTGTCGATAATACTGAAGCTTTCTTT.

The chain uses TRBV7-8 and TRBJ2-5; D assignment may be TRBD1 or TRBD2 (5 bases each). CDR1 SGHVS and CDR2 FQNEAQ come from the germline V gene. CDR3 length equals 13 residues. Trimming took off 5 bases at V and 2 bases at J, with 9 bases between the two ends. The CDR3 is CASSMGPQETQYF. CDR3 coding DNA: TGTGCCAGCAGCATGGGACCGCAAGAGACCCAGTACTTC.

This chain's CDR3 is CAISPGQGRGLGNYEQYF. The CDR3 DNA is TGTGCCATCAGTCCAGGACAGGGAAGGGGTCTAGGGAACTACGAGCAGTACTTC. The chain links TRBV10-3 to TRBJ2-7, with 8 bases identical to TRBD1. The CDR3 loop spans 18 amino acids. V shed 5 bases and J 3 bases; nucleotides not matched to a gene: 18. In germline, CDR1 is ENHRY, CDR2 SYGVKD.

The CDR3 DNA reads TGCGCCAGCAGCCGTCGCGACAGCGGGGGGGCCCTATACCACACAGATACGCAGTATTTT. Its protein is CASSRRDSGGALYHTDTQYF. This sequence joins TRBV4-1 and TRBJ2-3; 10 nucleotides align to TRBD2. Germline V gene lookup returns CDR1 MGHRA and CDR2 YSYEKL. The length of the CDR3 is 20 residues. V lost 4 bases and J lost 2; bases outside the gene matches: 18.

This chain joins TRBV2 and TRBJ1-1, with D uncertain. With 6 bases removed from V and 5 bases from J, the gap between germline ends came to 10 bases. The CDR3 runs to 12 residues. CDR1 and CDR2 from the germline V gene are SNHLY and FYNNEI. CDR3 coding DNA: TGTGCCAGCAGCAATTTAGGGACTGAAGCTTTCTTT. Its translation is CASSNLGTEAFF. The full variable domain, its missing parts supplied by reference TRBV2 and TRBJ1-1, is EPEVTQTPSHQVTQMGQEVILRCVPISNHLYFYWYRQILGQKVEFLVSFYNNEISEKSEIFDDQFSVERPDGSNFTLKIRSTKLEDSAMYFCASSNLGTEAFFGQGTRLTVV.

This clone was counted at least ten times. The chain joins TRBV7-6 to TRBJ2-7, with 7 bases lining up with TRBD1. Germline CDR1 SGHVS, CDR2 FNYEAQ. This CDR3 spans 14 amino acids. V was clipped by 6 bases and J by 0 bases; unmatched bases: 5. The CDR3 protein is CASSAGGSSYEQYF. For the CDR3, the DNA is TGTGCCAGCAGTGCAGGGGGTAGCTCCTACGAGCAGTACTTC.

This clone was recorded once. This rearrangement joins TRBV5-5 to TRBJ2-5; the D is unclear. Germline V gives CDR1 SGHKS, CDR2 YYEKEE (reference sequence). The CDR3 has 12 amino acids. Between the trimmed V and J ends, which lost 0 bases and 5 bases, there was a span of 5 bases. This chain's CDR3 is CASSLDWETQYF. The CDR3 DNA reads TGTGCCAGCAGCTTGGACTGGGAGACCCAGTACTTC. The full variable domain, in which reference TRBV5-5 and TRBJ2-5 provide the parts outside the CDR3, is DAGVTQSPTHLIKTRGQQVTLRCSPISGHKSVSWYQQVLGQGPQFIFQYYEKEERGRGNFPDRFSARQFPNYSSELNVNALLLGDSALYLCASSLDWETQYFGPGTRLLVL.

This clone occurred once. Other DNA variants within this sample encode the same CDR3. The V gene is TRBV5-6, the J gene TRBJ1-2; D call uncertain. The CDR3 runs 12 residues. The V gene's germline CDR1 is SGHDT and CDR2 YYEEEE. V was clipped by 0 bases and J by 5 bases, with 5 bases between them. The DNA of the CDR3 is TGTGCCAGCAGCTTGGGAGCATATGGCTACACCTTC. Amino acid sequence: CASSLGAYGYTF.

V and J are TRBV2 and TRBJ2-4; 9 positions agree with TRBD1. Per the germline V gene, CDR1 is SNHLY and CDR2 is FYNNEI. Trimming at V came to 8 bases and at J to 8 bases, leaving 1 base not matched to a gene. This CDR3 is built from 11 residues. The chain's CDR3 is CASRDRDIQYF. The CDR3 DNA is TGTGCCAGCCGGGACAGGGACATTCAGTACTTC.

In DNA, the CDR3 is TGTGCCAGTAGTATAGCGAGGGATCAGGCCCTCCACTTT. Translating it yields CASSIARDQALHF. The rearrangement links TRBV19 to TRBJ1-6; no clear D. Trimming pared 1 base from V and 14 bases from J, leaving 12 bases between. The CDR3 loop spans 13 amino acids. The germline V gene encodes CDR1 LNHDA and CDR2 SQIVND (reference sequence).

This chain uses TRBV18 with TRBJ1-1; D gene uncertain. This CDR3 comprises 13 residues. CDR1 is KGHSH, CDR2 LQKENI, per germline. Trimming shortened V by 2 bases and J by 8 bases, and 12 bases separated the two germline ends. CDR3 region: CASSPGVAGEAFF. The CDR3 nucleotides are TGTGCCAGCTCACCAGGGGTCGCCGGGGAAGCTTTCTTT. The full variable domain, its missing parts supplied by reference TRBV18 and TRBJ1-1, is NAGVMQNPRHLVRRRGQEARLRCSPMKGHSHVYWYRQLPEEGLKFMVYLQKENIIDESGMPKERFSAEFPKEGPSILRIQQVVRGDSAAYFCASSPGVAGEAFFGQGTRLTVV.